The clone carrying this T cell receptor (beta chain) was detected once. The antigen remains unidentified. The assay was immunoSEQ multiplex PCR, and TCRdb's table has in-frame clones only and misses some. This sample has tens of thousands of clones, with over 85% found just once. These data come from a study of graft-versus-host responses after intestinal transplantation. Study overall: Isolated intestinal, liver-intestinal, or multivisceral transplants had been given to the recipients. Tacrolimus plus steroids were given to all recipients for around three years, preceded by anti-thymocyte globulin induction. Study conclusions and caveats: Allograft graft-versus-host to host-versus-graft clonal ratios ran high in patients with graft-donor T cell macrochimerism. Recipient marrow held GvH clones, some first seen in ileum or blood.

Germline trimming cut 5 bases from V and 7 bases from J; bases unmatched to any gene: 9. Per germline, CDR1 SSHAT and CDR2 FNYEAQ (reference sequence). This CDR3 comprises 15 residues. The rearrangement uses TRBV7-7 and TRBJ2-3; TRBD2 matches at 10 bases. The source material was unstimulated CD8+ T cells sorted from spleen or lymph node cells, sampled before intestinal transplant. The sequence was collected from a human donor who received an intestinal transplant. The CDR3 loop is CASSPERGGANTQYF. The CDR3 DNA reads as TGTGCCAGCAGCCCCGAGCGGGGGGGCGCAAATACGCAGTATTTT.